This T cell receptor (beta chain) was identified during a study of cytomegalovirus exposure and HLA in healthy donors. Study-wide results and limits: Among TCR beta chains of equal frequency, HLA-associated ones were more clonally expanded in a later analysis. As confirmed in vitro, a few CMV-associated chains were specific for CMV antigens.

The PCR ran on 60 Vbeta and 13 Jbeta primers. Assay used: immunoSEQ multiplex PCR; TCRdb lists only in-frame clones, some missing. The data show 150,000 or so clones, approximately 72% seen once. Concerning this clone: The target antigen is unknown. A junction boundary mismatches the germline segment, possibly from a read error.

Germline V lookup: CDR1 SSHAT, CDR2 FNYEAQ (reference sequence). The CDR3 has 13 amino acids. The chain recombines TRBV7-7 with TRBJ2-5; D call uncertain. The sequenced material came from PBMCs. The receptor comes from a female donor in good health and CMV-seronegative. The CDR3 region has the DNA TGTGCTAGCAGCTTGTCCCCCCCGGGGACCCAGTACTTC. This translates into CASSLSPPGTQYF.